This T cell receptor beta chain was found in a study of Ad26.COV2.S vaccination and SARS-CoV-2 variants. Notes on the study in general: Breadth measured for non-spike TCRs was similar across vaccine and placebo recipients. Possible underestimation of total T cell responses by the TCR breadth and depth analyses was noted. Individuals receiving vaccine had higher spike-specific TCR breadth than placebo recipients did.

This CDR3 has 12 amino acids. V shed 10 bases and J 14 bases; nucleotides not matched to a gene: 10. The germline V gene has CDR1 SNHLY and CDR2 FYNNEI. Treatment described: around 19 received Ad26.COV2.S at low or high dose, single or two shots; 5 received placebo; per-sample allocation not given. Following the first vaccine or placebo injection, samples were taken on day 63. Profiling relied on immunoSEQ multiplex PCR, and the TCRdb table lists in-frame clones only, not all of them. The table has more than 300,000 clones, 85% seen once. About this clone itself: Its antigen remains unknown.

The chain joins TRBV2 to TRBJ1-6, with 8 positions matching TRBD1. The receptor was isolated from a person aged 18-65 years who received the Ad26.COV2.S COVID-19 vaccine or a placebo. The source was peripheral blood, collected in a trial of Ad26.COV2.S vaccine versus placebo. The CDR3 DNA reads as TGTGCCACTAGGGACAGGATGGTAACCCTCCACTTT. Translating gives CATRDRMVTLHF.